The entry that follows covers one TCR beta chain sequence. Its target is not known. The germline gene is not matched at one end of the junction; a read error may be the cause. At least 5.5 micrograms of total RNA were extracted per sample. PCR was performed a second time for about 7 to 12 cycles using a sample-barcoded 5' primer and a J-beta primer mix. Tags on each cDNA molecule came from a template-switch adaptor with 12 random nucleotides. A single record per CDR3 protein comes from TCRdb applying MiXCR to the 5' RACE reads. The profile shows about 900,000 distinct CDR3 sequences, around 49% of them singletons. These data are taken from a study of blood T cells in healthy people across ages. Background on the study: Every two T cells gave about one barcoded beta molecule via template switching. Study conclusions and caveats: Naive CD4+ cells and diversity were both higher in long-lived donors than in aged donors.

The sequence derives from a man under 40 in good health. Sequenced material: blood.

The CDR3 nucleotides read TGCAGTGCTCCGACAGGGAAATCCTACGAGCAGAACTTC. This codes for CSAPTGKSYEQNF. V usage is TRBV20-1 and J usage is TRBJ2-7; TRBD1 matches at 7 bases. The CDR3 extends over 13 amino acids. Germline V CDR1 and CDR2: DFQATT, SNEGSKA (reference sequence).